The next 23 T cell receptor beta chains were all read from a single sample in a study of OX40 agonist ivuxolimab in advanced cancers. Profiled with immunoSEQ multiplex PCR; TCRdb holds only in-frame clones, not every one. The data hold 80,000 or so clones, with roughly 86% observed a single time. The sequencing here drew on CD4+ or CD8+ T cells sorted from blood, taken in a trial of the OX40 agonist ivuxolimab. The origin of the receptors is an adult with an advanced solid tumor such as melanoma, head and neck, liver or kidney cancer.

The J gene is TRBJ2-1, the V gene TRBV11-2, with a tentative D call TRBD2 (5 bases). V was trimmed by 0 bases and J by 6 bases, leaving 9 bases between them. Germline V gene sequence: CDR1 SGHAT, CDR2 FQNNGV. The CDR3 has 14 residues. This CDR3 is CASSLDMLANEQFF. The CDR3 region has the DNA TGTGCCAGCAGCTTAGATATGCTAGCCAATGAGCAGTTCTTC.

The V and J genes are TRBV11-2 and TRBJ1-5; 7 positions agree with TRBD1. The CDR3 is 15 amino acids. V was pared by 3 bases and J by 9 bases, with 11 bases of the junction left unmatched. CDR1 and CDR2 (germline): SGHAT, FQNNGV. The CDR3 bases are TGTGCCAGCAGCTTGGGACAGTCCTTCCCCGGGCCCCAGCATTTT. Translated: CASSLGQSFPGPQHF.

The V gene is TRBV11-3, the J gene TRBJ2-1; TRBD2 might be the D (6 bases). Trimming took off 3 bases at V and 6 bases at J, with 9 bases between the two ends. Germline V CDR1 and CDR2: SGHNT, YENEEA. There are 13 residues in the CDR3. Here the CDR3 DNA reads TGTGCCAGCAGCTTCGCGGGGTTCAATGAGCAGTTCTTC. This codes for CASSFAGFNEQFF.

V is TRBV9 and J is TRBJ2-1; TRBD1 matches at 7 bases. Germline lookup yields CDR1 SGDLS and CDR2 YYNGEE. Unmatched junction bases numbered 6, after V lost 0 bases and J lost 3 bases. The CDR3 contains 16 residues. The CDR3 region is CASSVDAGGVYNEQFF. The CDR3 DNA reads TGTGCCAGCAGCGTAGACGCAGGGGGTGTCTACAATGAGCAGTTCTTC.

The rearrangement uses TRBV5-1 and TRBJ1-1; a possible D gene is TRBD1 (5 bases). The length of the CDR3 is 13 residues. Germline lookup yields CDR1 SGHRS and CDR2 YFSETQ. Trimming took off 4 bases at V and 2 bases at J, with 9 bases between the two ends. CDR3 sequence: CASSLDSNTEAFF. The CDR3 DNA reads TGCGCCAGCAGCCTAGACAGTAACACTGAAGCTTTCTTT.

The chain employs TRBV5-1 and TRBJ2-1; perhaps D is TRBD1 or TRBD2 (5 bases each). This CDR3 has 15 residues. V shed 0 bases and J shed 12 bases, with 19 bases lying between them. The germline V gene encodes CDR1 SGHRS and CDR2 YFSETQ. CDR3 DNA sequence: TGCGCCAGCAGCTTGGTGGGGGTGAAGCAAGTTGGGCAGTTCTTC. It yields the protein CASSLVGVKQVGQFF.

The V and J genes are TRBV5-1 and TRBJ2-5; D is unclear. The CDR3 spans 15 residues. Between the trimmed V and J ends, which lost 0 bases and 1 base, there was a span of 10 bases. Germline CDR1 and CDR2: SGHRS and YFSETQ. CDR3 nucleotide sequence: TGCGCCAGCAGCTTGGAAGGTTTGGCCCAAGAGACCCAGTACTTC. This gives the protein CASSLEGLAQETQYF. Combining the CDR3 with reference TRBV5-1 and TRBJ2-5 gives the whole variable domain KAGVTQTPRYLIKTRGQQVTLSCSPISGHRSVSWYQQTPGQGLQFLFEYFSETQRNKGNFPGRFSGRQFSNSRSEMNVSTLELGDSALYLCASSLEGLAQETQYFGPGTRLLVL.

The chain uses TRBV6-5 and TRBJ1-5; D is perhaps TRBD1 (6 bases). Trimming stripped 5 bases from V and 8 bases from J, with 16 bases between. The CDR3 covers 14 residues. Germline V gene data show CDR1 as MNHEY and CDR2 as SVGAGI. The CDR3 bases are TGTGCCAGCAGTGAAGGGGACATGGGGAAGCCCCAGCATTTT. Translated, it gives CASSEGDMGKPQHF.

There are a few counts of this clone. J is TRBJ2-7 and V is TRBV7-2; D ambiguous. CDR1 is SGHTA and CDR2 is FQGNSA in the germline V gene. The V gene lost 6 bases and the J gene lost 2 bases, with 11 bases spanning the gap. The CDR3 has 13 residues. In nucleotides, the CDR3 is TGTGCCAGCAGGCCCCGGCAGGCCTACGAGCAGTACTTC. Its protein product is CASRPRQAYEQYF.

The chain has TRBV28 and TRBJ1-5; D not resolved. The length of the CDR3 is 13 residues. The V end was cut by 4 bases, the J end by 0 bases, with 4 bases between. From germline, CDR1 is MDHEN and CDR2 SYDVKM. DNA of the CDR3: TGTGCCAGCAGTTCGAATAGCAATCAGCCCCAGCATTTT. As protein: CASSSNSNQPQHF.

The chain recombines TRBV30 with TRBJ1-1; TRBD1 aligns across 7 bases. This CDR3 comprises 13 residues. Germline V CDR1 and CDR2: GTSNPN, SVGIG (reference sequence). The ends lost 1 base at V and 8 bases at J; junction bases unmatched: 7. CDR3 protein: CAWSAIRDREAFF. CDR3 in DNA: TGTGCCTGGAGTGCCATCCGGGACAGAGAAGCTTTCTTT.

V usage is TRBV7-9 and J usage is TRBJ1-5; a weak D match, TRBD1 (5 bases). The CDR3 spans 13 residues. V lost 1 base and J 6 bases, leaving 7 bases between the germline ends. Germline values: CDR1 SEHNR, CDR2 FQNEAQ (reference sequence). CDR3 nucleotides: TGTGCCAGCAGCTTAGAGGGGCGTCAGCCCCAGCATTTT. As protein: CASSLEGRQPQHF.

The chain employs TRBV5-4 and TRBJ2-2; the D gene is possibly TRBD1 (5 bases). From germline, CDR1 is SGHNT and CDR2 YYREEE (reference sequence). Trimming pared 1 base from V and 6 bases from J, leaving 22 bases between. There are 18 residues in the CDR3. The CDR3: CASSLRGRAVVDAGELFF. CDR3 sequence (DNA): TGTGCCAGCAGCTTGAGAGGCAGGGCCGTTGTCGACGCCGGGGAGCTGTTTTTT. Together with reference TRBV5-4 and TRBJ2-2, the CDR3 gives the full variable domain: ETGVTQSPTHLIKTRGQQVTLRCSSQSGHNTVSWYQQALGQGPQFIFQYYREEENGRGNFPPRFSGLQFPNYSSELNVNALELDDSALYLCASSLRGRAVVDAGELFFGEGSRLTVL.

The chain employs TRBV30 and TRBJ1-5; unclear D gene. V gave up 3 bases and J gave up 6 bases, with 12 bases separating them. There are 13 residues in the CDR3. Germline V lookup: CDR1 GTSNPN, CDR2 SVGIG (reference sequence). CDR3: CAWRARVGQPQHF. The CDR3 DNA reads as TGTGCCTGGAGGGCCCGGGTTGGTCAGCCCCAGCATTTT.

The chain uses TRBV7-2 and TRBJ1-2, with 10 bases fitting TRBD1. The CDR3 is made up of 13 amino acids. V was pared by 8 bases and J by 5 bases, with 5 bases of the junction left unmatched. Germline V gene sequence: CDR1 SGHTA, CDR2 FQGNSA. In DNA form, the CDR3 reads TGTGCCAGCTCGACAGGGGGCAAATATGGCTACACCTTC. Translated: CASSTGGKYGYTF.

J is TRBJ2-5 and V is TRBV30; a weak D match, TRBD2 (5 bases). The V gene's germline CDR1 is GTSNPN and CDR2 SVGIG (reference sequence). V was trimmed by 4 bases and J by 7 bases, leaving 13 bases between them. The CDR3 is 12 residues long. The CDR3 DNA is TGTGCCTGGATCCCCGGGGTAGGGACCCAGTACTTC. It is translated as CAWIPGVGTQYF.

V usage is TRBV6-1 and J usage is TRBJ2-7; D gene unclear. Germline V gene data show CDR1 as MNHNS and CDR2 as SASEGT. This CDR3 spans 11 amino acids. Trimming left V 6 bases short and J 2 bases short, with 5 bases between. Here the CDR3 reads CASRLTYEQYF. The CDR3 DNA sequence: TGTGCCAGCAGACTGACCTACGAGCAGTACTTC.

The V gene is TRBV5-1, the J gene TRBJ2-7, with 12 bases lining up with TRBD1. The CDR3 is 15 residues long. Germline CDR1 reads SGHRS; CDR2 reads YFSETQ. J lost 4 bases, V lost 5 bases, and 7 bases had no gene match. The CDR3 here is CASSPGTGGAYEQYF. The CDR3 coding sequence is TGCGCCAGCAGTCCCGGGACAGGGGGCGCTTACGAGCAGTACTTC.

The chain employs TRBV5-6 and TRBJ2-5, with D maybe TRBD2 (7 bases). CDR1 and CDR2 from the germline V gene are SGHDT and YYEEEE. The CDR3 extends over 13 amino acids. V shed 6 bases and J shed 4 bases, with 13 bases lying between them. This CDR3 is CASTPGGPETQYF. For the CDR3, the DNA is TGTGCCAGCACTCCCGGGGGGCCAGAGACCCAGTACTTC.

This chain links TRBV23-1 with TRBJ1-5; D is possibly TRBD1 (5 bases). TRBV23-1 is noted as an ORF with a role that remains uncertain. The CDR3 totals 15 residues. V was pared by 5 bases and J by 5 bases, with 16 bases between. CDR3 region: CASSKGLEGHQPQHF. The DNA for the CDR3 is TGCGCCAGCAGTAAGGGACTGGAAGGTCATCAGCCCCAGCATTTT.

The V gene is TRBV4-2, the J gene TRBJ2-3; 16 bases align to TRBD2. The CDR3 consists of 19 residues. V was clipped by 5 bases and J by 2 bases; unmatched bases: 10. Germline V gene lookup returns CDR1 LGHNA and CDR2 YNFKEQ. For the CDR3, the DNA is TGTGCCAGCAGCGATGGGACTAGCGGGAGGGCTTTTTCCACAGATACGCAGTATTTT. This gives the protein CASSDGTSGRAFSTDTQYF.

This clone has just a few counts. The rearrangement joins TRBV27 to TRBJ1-2, with D perhaps TRBD1 (5 bases). CDR1 and CDR2 from the germline V gene are MNHEY and SMNVEV (reference sequence). Trimming took 8 bases from V and 5 from J, leaving 15 bases between them. The CDR3 is 13 residues long. In nucleotides, the CDR3 is TGTGCCAGCTGGCGGGCAGGGCTATATGGCTACACCTTC. This codes for CASWRAGLYGYTF.

V usage is TRBV5-1 and J usage is TRBJ1-6; D is possibly TRBD1 (5 bases). Germline V gene sequence: CDR1 SGHRS, CDR2 YFSETQ. The CDR3 consists of 14 residues. Trimming pared 4 bases from V and 5 bases from J, leaving 10 bases between. DNA of the CDR3: TGCGCCAGCAGCCTGACAGCCGATAATTCACCCCTCCACTTT. Translating it yields CASSLTADNSPLHF.